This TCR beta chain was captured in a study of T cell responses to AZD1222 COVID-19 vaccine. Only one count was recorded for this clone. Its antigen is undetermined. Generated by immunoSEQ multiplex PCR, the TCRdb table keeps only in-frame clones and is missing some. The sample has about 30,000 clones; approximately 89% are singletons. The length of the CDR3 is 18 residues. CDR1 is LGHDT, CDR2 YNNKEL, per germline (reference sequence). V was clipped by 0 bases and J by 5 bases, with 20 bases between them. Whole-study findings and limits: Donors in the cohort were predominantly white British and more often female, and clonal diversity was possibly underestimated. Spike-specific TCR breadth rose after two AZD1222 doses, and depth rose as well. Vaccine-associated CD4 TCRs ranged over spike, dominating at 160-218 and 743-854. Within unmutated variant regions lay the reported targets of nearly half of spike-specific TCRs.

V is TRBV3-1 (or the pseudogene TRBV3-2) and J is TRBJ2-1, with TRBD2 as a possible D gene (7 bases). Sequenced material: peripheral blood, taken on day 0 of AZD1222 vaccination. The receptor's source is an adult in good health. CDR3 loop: CASSQDLRGGGRNNEQFF. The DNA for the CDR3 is TGTGCCAGCAGCCAAGATTTGAGGGGCGGGGGCCGAAACAATGAGCAGTTCTTC.